This passage covers 23 T cell receptor beta chains from one sample sequenced in a study of cytomegalovirus exposure and HLA in healthy donors. The PCR employed 60 Vbeta primers together with 13 Jbeta primers. Sequencing was performed with immunoSEQ multiplex PCR; in TCRdb, only in-frame clones are kept and a portion is missing. Its table lists 65,000 to 95,000 clones. The specimen was PBMCs. These TCRs come from a woman aged 55 to 70 in good health and CMV-seronegative.

The J gene is TRBJ2-1, the V gene TRBV27, with D unresolved. Germline V lookup: CDR1 MNHEY, CDR2 SMNVEV (reference sequence). CDR3 length: 15 amino acids. Trimming stripped 7 bases from V and 0 bases from J, with 13 bases between. CDR3 protein: CASIGLVPSYNEQFF. The CDR3 region has the DNA TGTGCCAGCATAGGCCTAGTGCCCTCCTACAATGAGCAGTTCTTC.

This rearrangement joins TRBV5-1 to TRBJ2-2; D may be TRBD2 (5 bases). This CDR3 contains 14 residues. CDR1 and CDR2 from the germline V gene are SGHRS and YFSETQ. V lost 6 bases to trimming and J lost 6 bases, with 15 bases between them. CDR3: CASKRDWFPGELFF. DNA of the CDR3: TGCGCCAGCAAACGGGATTGGTTCCCCGGGGAGCTGTTTTTT. The variable domain in full, completed from reference TRBV5-1 and TRBJ2-2, reads KAGVTQTPRYLIKTRGQQVTLSCSPISGHRSVSWYQQTPGQGLQFLFEYFSETQRNKGNFPGRFSGRQFSNSRSEMNVSTLELGDSALYLCASKRDWFPGELFFGEGSRLTVL.

The V gene is TRBV15, the J gene TRBJ2-1, with D perhaps matching TRBD1 (6 bases). Germline lookup yields CDR1 LNHNV and CDR2 YYDKDF (reference sequence). This CDR3 region has 16 residues. Trimming took off 5 bases at V and 6 bases at J, with 20 bases between the two ends. The CDR3 nucleotides are TGTGCCACCAGCCCACTCGGCAGGGGAAGAGGCAATGAGCAGTTCTTC. Translating gives CATSPLGRGRGNEQFF.

The rearrangement uses TRBV9 and TRBJ2-1, with 8 bases fitting TRBD2. The V gene's germline CDR1 is SGDLS and CDR2 YYNGEE. This CDR3 is 15 amino acids long. J lost 10 bases, V lost 3 bases, and 12 bases had no gene match. DNA of the CDR3: TGTGCCAGCAGCGCGGAAGGGAGCGGGAGAAGGGAGCAGTTCTTC. Protein product: CASSAEGSGRREQFF.

The chain has TRBV7-9 and TRBJ2-4; 11 bases line up with TRBD1. The CDR3 consists of 15 residues. V trimming: 5 bases; J trimming: 6 bases; junction bases outside the gene matches: 6. Germline loops: CDR1 SEHNR, CDR2 FQNEAQ (reference sequence). The CDR3 spells CASSPTGTGGNIQYF. In DNA form, the CDR3 reads TGTGCCAGCAGCCCAACCGGGACAGGGGGAAACATTCAGTACTTC. The complete variable domain, with remaining parts taken from reference TRBV7-9 and TRBJ2-4, reads DTGVSQNPRHKITKRGQNVTFRCDPISEHNRLYWYRQTLGQGPEFLTYFQNEAQLEKSRLLSDRFSAERPKGSFSTLEIQRTEQGDSAMYLCASSPTGTGGNIQYFGAGTRLSVL.

The J gene is TRBJ2-7, the V gene TRBV2; 7 bases align to TRBD1. Germline assignment: CDR1 SNHLY and CDR2 FYNNEI. The J segment lost 6 bases and the V segment lost 7 bases, leaving 9 bases of the junction unmatched. The CDR3 length is 13 residues. CDR3 sequence (DNA): TGTGCCAGCACCACTGACAGGGTCAGCGAGCAGTACTTC. Encoded protein: CASTTDRVSEQYF.

The J gene is TRBJ1-3, the V gene TRBV4-3, with 7 bases lining up with TRBD1. The CDR3 is 17 amino acids. J gave up 1 base and V 4 bases, and 10 bases lay outside the gene matches. Germline CDR1 and CDR2: LGHNA and YSLEER. Written as DNA, the CDR3 is TGCGCCAGCAGCCGGGGGGCCGCAGGGGGTTCTGGAAACACCATATATTTT. Protein sequence: CASSRGAAGGSGNTIYF.

The rearrangement uses TRBV7-2 and TRBJ2-3, with a tentative D call TRBD2 (7 bases). CDR1 is SGHTA, CDR2 FQGNSA, per germline. The CDR3 covers 18 residues. Trimming shortened V by 2 bases and J by 4 bases, and 22 bases separated the two germline ends. CDR3 in amino acids: CASSLRGGQAYPADTQYF. The CDR3 DNA follows: TGTGCCAGCAGCTTAAGGGGGGGTCAAGCTTATCCCGCAGATACGCAGTATTTT.

The rearrangement links TRBV6-1 to TRBJ2-1; weak D call: TRBD2 (6 bases). CDR1 is MNHNS, CDR2 SASEGT, per germline. The CDR3 totals 15 residues. The V end lost 5 bases, the J end lost 2 bases, and 13 bases lay between the germline ends. The DNA of the CDR3 is TGTGCCAGCAGTTTAGCGGTTCCTCCCTACAATGAGCAGTTCTTC. Encoded protein: CASSLAVPPYNEQFF.

The chain carries TRBV2 and TRBJ1-5; no firm D call. V lost 5 bases and J 0 bases, leaving 8 bases between the germline ends. Looked up from germline, CDR1 is SNHLY and CDR2 is FYNNEI. The length of the CDR3 is 14 residues. This CDR3 is CASSREVSNQPQHF. The CDR3 DNA sequence: TGTGCCAGCAGTCGGGAGGTTAGCAATCAGCCCCAGCATTTT.

The rearrangement uses TRBV7-2 and TRBJ2-5, with D possibly TRBD2 on 5 matching bases. Germline values: CDR1 SGHTA, CDR2 FQGNSA. The CDR3 sequence is 13 residues long. V was pared by 8 bases and J by 4 bases, with 14 bases between. CDR3 nucleotide sequence: TGTGCCAGCCAAACACGGGGTCCAGAGACCCAGTACTTC. This codes for CASQTRGPETQYF. The complete variable domain, with remaining parts taken from reference TRBV7-2 and TRBJ2-5, reads GAGVSQSPSNKVTEKGKDVELRCDPISGHTALYWYRQSLGQGLEFLIYFQGNSAPDKSGLPSDRFSAERTGGSVSTLTIQRTQQEDSAVYLCASQTRGPETQYFGPGTRLLVL.

The V call is TRBV7-8, the J call TRBJ2-1; D not resolved. Germline CDR1 SGHVS, CDR2 FQNEAQ. The CDR3 is 13 amino acids. V gave up 6 bases and J gave up 2 bases, with 8 bases separating them. CDR3 region: CASRAFPYNEQFF. CDR3 sequence (DNA): TGTGCCAGCAGAGCTTTCCCCTACAATGAGCAGTTCTTC.

The V call is TRBV5-6, the J call TRBJ1-2, with D possibly TRBD1 on 6 matching bases. Germline loops: CDR1 SGHDT, CDR2 YYEEEE. CDR3 length: 18 residues. V lost 1 base and J lost 4, with 23 bases in between. CDR3 residues: CASSLFTVGQGLTYGYTF. CDR3 nucleotides: TGTGCCAGCAGCTTGTTCACAGTGGGACAAGGTTTGACCTATGGCTACACCTTC.

The J gene is TRBJ2-6, the V gene TRBV5-6; D is possibly TRBD2 (6 bases). Looked up from germline, CDR1 is SGHDT and CDR2 is YYEEEE. Trimming stripped 3 bases from V and 4 bases from J, with 11 bases between. The CDR3 length is 15 residues. The CDR3 sequence is CASSWAGLGANVLTF. CDR3 sequence (DNA): TGTGCCAGCAGCTGGGCGGGGTTAGGGGCCAACGTCCTGACTTTC.

This chain uses TRBV11-2 with TRBJ2-5; 7 bases agree with TRBD1. The CDR3 extends over 14 amino acids. After removal of 0 bases from V and 7 bases from J, the junction contained 5 bases not matched to a gene. Germline V lookup: CDR1 SGHAT, CDR2 FQNNGV. CDR3 DNA sequence: TGTGCCAGCAGCTTAGACAGGGGGAGCGGGACCCAGTACTTC. Translation gives CASSLDRGSGTQYF.

The chain has TRBV19 and TRBJ2-1, with 8 bases lining up with TRBD2. This CDR3 spans 14 amino acids. V was clipped by 10 bases and J by 9 bases; unmatched bases: 14. CDR1 and CDR2 from the germline V gene are LNHDA and SQIVND (reference sequence). CDR3 region: CATEMSGRGTEQFF. As DNA, the CDR3 is TGTGCCACCGAGATGAGCGGGAGAGGGACTGAGCAGTTCTTC.

The J gene is TRBJ2-2, the V gene TRBV6-5; D gene uncertain. Germline CDR1 MNHEY, CDR2 SVGAGI. Between the trimmed V and J ends, which lost 4 bases and 5 bases, there was a span of 5 bases. CDR3 length: 12 amino acids. The chain's CDR3 is CASSSQTGELFF. The CDR3 nucleotides are TGTGCCAGCAGTTCCCAGACCGGGGAGCTGTTTTTT.

This CDR3 reads CASSYEGSGANVLTF. CDR3 DNA: TGTGCCAGCAGTTACGAGGGCTCTGGGGCCAACGTCCTGACTTTC. J is TRBJ2-6 and V is TRBV6-5, with D possibly being TRBD2 (5 bases). V dropped 2 bases and J dropped 0 bases, with 5 bases sitting between them. The CDR3 runs 15 residues. Germline values: CDR1 MNHEY, CDR2 SVGAGI.

This chain links TRBV7-8 with TRBJ2-3; D is unresolved. This CDR3 contains 14 residues. V was trimmed by 3 bases and J by 2 bases, leaving 9 bases between them. CDR1 SGHVS and CDR2 FQNEAQ come from the germline V gene. The CDR3 loop reads CASSFTDPTDTQYF. CDR3 sequence (DNA): TGTGCCAGCAGCTTTACAGACCCCACAGATACGCAGTATTTT.

V and J are TRBV7-8 and TRBJ2-3, with 16 bases that match TRBD2. Trimming cost V 1 base and J 11 bases; bases outside gene matches: 15. Germline lookup yields CDR1 SGHVS and CDR2 FQNEAQ. The CDR3 runs to 19 residues. The CDR3 loop reads CASSLVGLAGGVRAGGQYF. CDR3 sequence (DNA): TGTGCCAGCAGCTTAGTGGGACTAGCGGGAGGGGTCAGGGCAGGAGGGCAGTATTTT.

This chain connects TRBV10-1 to TRBJ1-2, with unresolved D. The germline V gene has CDR1 WNHNN and CDR2 SYGVQD (reference sequence). V lost 3 bases and J 4 bases, leaving 6 bases between the germline ends. This CDR3 has 12 amino acids. CDR3 loop: CASSDGLYGYTF. CDR3 bases: TGCGCCAGCAGTGACGGACTCTATGGCTACACCTTC.

V is TRBV14 and J is TRBJ2-5; D gene ambiguous. Gene TRBJ2-7 matches the end of the DNA better, so the J call may be wrong. Germline V gene lookup returns CDR1 SGHDN and CDR2 FVKESK. The CDR3 runs to 13 residues. This CDR3 is CASSQFNSYEQYF. DNA for the CDR3: TGTGCCAGCAGCCAGTTCAACTCCTACGAGCAGTACTTC.

The chain is built from TRBV5-4 and TRBJ2-7; 12 bases are shared with TRBD2. The CDR3 runs to 15 residues. CDR1 is SGHNT and CDR2 is YYREEE in the germline V gene (reference sequence). The junction had 2 bases not matched to a gene; V was cut back by 3 bases and J by 1 base. The DNA of the CDR3 is TGTGCCAGCAGCTCAACTAGCGGGAGGTCCTACGAGCAGTACTTC. Translation: CASSSTSGRSYEQYF.